This TCR beta chain was observed in a study of T cell responses to AZD1222 COVID-19 vaccine. Study-level points and caveats: Two AZD1222 doses significantly raised spike-specific TCR breadth and depth over controls. The sample set comprised mostly white British donors with more females, and clonal diversity was possibly underestimated.

Regarding this clone: Its antigen is still unknown.

V was trimmed by 3 bases and J by 1 base, leaving 21 bases between them. This CDR3 comprises 18 residues. CDR1 SGHRS and CDR2 YFSETQ come from the germline V gene. Generated by immunoSEQ multiplex PCR, the TCRdb table keeps only in-frame clones and is missing some. The sample holds roughly 120,000 clones, roughly nine tenths seen once. The chain recombines TRBV5-1 with TRBJ2-3; D unclear. Sequencing used peripheral blood, obtained on day 0 of AZD1222 vaccination. The receptor comes from an adult in good health. CDR3 in amino acids: CASSSTRVRRVGTDTQYF. The DNA of the CDR3 is TGCGCCAGCAGCTCAACCCGGGTCAGAAGGGTCGGCACAGATACGCAGTATTTT.